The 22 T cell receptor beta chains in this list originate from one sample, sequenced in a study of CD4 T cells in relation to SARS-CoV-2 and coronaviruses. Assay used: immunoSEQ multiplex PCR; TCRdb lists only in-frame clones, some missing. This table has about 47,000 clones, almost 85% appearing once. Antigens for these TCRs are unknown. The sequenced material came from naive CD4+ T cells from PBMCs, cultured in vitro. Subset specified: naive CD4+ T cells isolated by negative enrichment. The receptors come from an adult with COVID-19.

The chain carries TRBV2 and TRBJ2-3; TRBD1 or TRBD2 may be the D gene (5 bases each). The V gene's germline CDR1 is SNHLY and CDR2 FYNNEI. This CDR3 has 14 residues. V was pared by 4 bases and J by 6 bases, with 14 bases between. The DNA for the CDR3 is TGTGCCAGCAGTGTTTGGGGGTACAGGGATACGCAGTATTTT. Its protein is CASSVWGYRDTQYF. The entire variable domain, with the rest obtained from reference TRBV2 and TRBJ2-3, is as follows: EPEVTQTPSHQVTQMGQEVILRCVPISNHLYFYWYRQILGQKVEFLVSFYNNEISEKSEIFDDQFSVERPDGSNFTLKIRSTKLEDSAMYFCASSVWGYRDTQYFGPGTRLTVL.

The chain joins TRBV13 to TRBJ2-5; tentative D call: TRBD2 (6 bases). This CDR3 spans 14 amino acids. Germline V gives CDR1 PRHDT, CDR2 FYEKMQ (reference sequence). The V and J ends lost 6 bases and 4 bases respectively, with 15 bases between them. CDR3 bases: TGTGCCAGCAGTCGGGGGTCCGGGAGAGAGACCCAGTACTTC. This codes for CASSRGSGRETQYF.

CDR3 loop: CASSLRVSRLGNEQFF. The CDR3 DNA follows: TGTGCCAGCAGTTTAAGGGTTTCGCGGTTAGGGAATGAGCAGTTCTTC. The V call is TRBV5-6, the J call TRBJ2-1; no reliable D call. CDR1 is SGHDT, CDR2 YYEEEE, per germline. The CDR3 sequence is 16 residues long. V lost 5 bases and J lost 7, with 22 bases in between.

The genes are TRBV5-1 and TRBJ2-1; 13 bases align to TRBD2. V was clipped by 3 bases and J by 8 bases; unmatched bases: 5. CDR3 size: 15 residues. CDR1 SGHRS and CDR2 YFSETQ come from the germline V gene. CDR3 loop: CASSSTSGRSDEQFF. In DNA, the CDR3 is TGCGCCAGCAGCTCGACTAGCGGGAGGTCGGATGAGCAGTTCTTC.

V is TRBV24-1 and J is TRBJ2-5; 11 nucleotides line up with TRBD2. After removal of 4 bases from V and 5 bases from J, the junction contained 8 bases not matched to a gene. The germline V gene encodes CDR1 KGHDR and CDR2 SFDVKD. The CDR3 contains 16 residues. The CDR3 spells CATSDPGTSGGETQYF. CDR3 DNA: TGTGCCACCAGTGACCCTGGGACTAGCGGAGGGGAGACCCAGTACTTC.

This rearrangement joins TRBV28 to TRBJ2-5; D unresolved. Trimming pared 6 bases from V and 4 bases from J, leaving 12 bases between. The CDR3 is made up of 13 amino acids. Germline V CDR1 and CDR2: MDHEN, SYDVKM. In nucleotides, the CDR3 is TGTGCCAGCAGCGGTGGACCCCCAGAGACCCAGTACTTC. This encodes CASSGGPPETQYF.

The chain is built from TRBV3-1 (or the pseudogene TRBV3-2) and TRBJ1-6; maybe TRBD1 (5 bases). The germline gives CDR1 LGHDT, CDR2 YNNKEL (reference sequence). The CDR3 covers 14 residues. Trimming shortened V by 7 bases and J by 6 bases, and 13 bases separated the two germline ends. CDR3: CASTYRDGNSPLHF. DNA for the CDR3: TGTGCCAGCACCTACCGGGACGGTAATTCACCCCTCCACTTT.

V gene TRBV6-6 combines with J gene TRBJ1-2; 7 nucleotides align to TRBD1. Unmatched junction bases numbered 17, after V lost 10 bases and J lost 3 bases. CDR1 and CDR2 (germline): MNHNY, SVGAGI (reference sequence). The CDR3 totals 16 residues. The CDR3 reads CATRHTSTGVDYGYTF. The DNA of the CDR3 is TGTGCCACGAGACACACCTCCACAGGGGTAGACTATGGCTACACCTTC.

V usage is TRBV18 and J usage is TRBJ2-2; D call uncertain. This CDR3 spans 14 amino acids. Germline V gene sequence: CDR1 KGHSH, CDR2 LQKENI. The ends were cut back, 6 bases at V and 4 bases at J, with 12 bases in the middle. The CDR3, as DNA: TGTGCCAGCTCTATCCAGCACACCACCGGGGAGCTGTTTTTT. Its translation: CASSIQHTTGELFF.

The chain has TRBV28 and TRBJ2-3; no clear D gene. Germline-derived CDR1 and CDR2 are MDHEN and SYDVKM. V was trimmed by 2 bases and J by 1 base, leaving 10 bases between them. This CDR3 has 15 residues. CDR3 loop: CASSLRFDGTDTQYF. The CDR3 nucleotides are TGTGCCAGCAGTTTACGGTTCGACGGCACAGATACGCAGTATTTT.

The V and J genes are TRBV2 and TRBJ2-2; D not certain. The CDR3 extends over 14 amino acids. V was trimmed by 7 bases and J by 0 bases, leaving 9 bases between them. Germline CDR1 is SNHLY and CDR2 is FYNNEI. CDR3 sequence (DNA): TGTGCCAGCACCCTAGAAACGAACACCGGGGAGCTGTTTTTT. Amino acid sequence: CASTLETNTGELFF.

The CDR3 loop is CASSLSPWGTGELFF. CDR3 coding DNA: TGCGCCAGCAGCTTGAGCCCCTGGGGGACCGGGGAGCTGTTTTTT. J is TRBJ2-2 and V is TRBV5-1; TRBD1 or TRBD2 may be the D gene (5 bases each). Germline V CDR1 and CDR2: SGHRS, YFSETQ. The V and J ends lost 1 base and 5 bases respectively, with 12 bases between them. This CDR3 has 15 amino acids.

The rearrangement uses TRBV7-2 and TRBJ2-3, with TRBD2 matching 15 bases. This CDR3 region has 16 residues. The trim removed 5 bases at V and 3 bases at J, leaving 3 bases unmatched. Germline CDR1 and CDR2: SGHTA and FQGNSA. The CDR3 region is CASSLGLAGGTDTQYF. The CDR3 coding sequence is TGTGCCAGCAGCCTGGGACTAGCGGGAGGTACAGATACGCAGTATTTT.

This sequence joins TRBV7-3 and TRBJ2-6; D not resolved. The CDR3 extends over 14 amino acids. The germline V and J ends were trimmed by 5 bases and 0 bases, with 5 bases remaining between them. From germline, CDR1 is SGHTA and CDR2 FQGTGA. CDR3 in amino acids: CASSVNSGANVLTF. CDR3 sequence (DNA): TGTGCCAGCAGCGTCAACTCTGGGGCCAACGTCCTGACTTTC.

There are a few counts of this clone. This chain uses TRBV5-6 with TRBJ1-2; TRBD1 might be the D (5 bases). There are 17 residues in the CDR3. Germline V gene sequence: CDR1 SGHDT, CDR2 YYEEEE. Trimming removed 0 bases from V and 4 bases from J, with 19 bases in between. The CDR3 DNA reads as TGTGCCAGCAGCTTGGCCCTAGGGAGCGGGGGAGGCTATGGCTACACCTTC. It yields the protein CASSLALGSGGGYGYTF.

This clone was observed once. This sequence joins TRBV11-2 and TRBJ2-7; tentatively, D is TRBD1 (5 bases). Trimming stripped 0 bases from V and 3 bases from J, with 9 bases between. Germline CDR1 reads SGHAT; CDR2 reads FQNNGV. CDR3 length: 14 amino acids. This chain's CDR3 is CASSLETGYYEQYF. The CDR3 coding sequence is TGTGCCAGCAGCTTAGAAACAGGTTACTACGAGCAGTACTTC.

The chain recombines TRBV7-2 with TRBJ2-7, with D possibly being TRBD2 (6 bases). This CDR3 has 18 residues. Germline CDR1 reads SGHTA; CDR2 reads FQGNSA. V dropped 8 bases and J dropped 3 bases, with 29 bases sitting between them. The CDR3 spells CASGGAIQRGARGYEQYF. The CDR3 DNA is TGTGCCAGCGGAGGAGCGATCCAGCGCGGGGCGCGGGGCTACGAGCAGTACTTC.

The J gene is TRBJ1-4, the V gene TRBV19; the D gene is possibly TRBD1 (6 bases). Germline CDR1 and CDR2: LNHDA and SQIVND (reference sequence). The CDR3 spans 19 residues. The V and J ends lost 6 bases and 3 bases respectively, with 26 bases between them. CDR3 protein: CASSTKRPRGLGPNEKLFF. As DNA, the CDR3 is TGTGCCAGTAGCACCAAGCGCCCCAGGGGTCTGGGACCTAATGAAAAACTGTTTTTT.

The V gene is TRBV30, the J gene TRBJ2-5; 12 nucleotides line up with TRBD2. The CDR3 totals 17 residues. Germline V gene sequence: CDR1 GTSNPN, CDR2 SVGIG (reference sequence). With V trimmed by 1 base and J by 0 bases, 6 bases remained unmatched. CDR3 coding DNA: TGTGCCTGGAGTGGTACTAGCGGGAGGTTTAACCAAGAGACCCAGTACTTC. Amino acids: CAWSGTSGRFNQETQYF.

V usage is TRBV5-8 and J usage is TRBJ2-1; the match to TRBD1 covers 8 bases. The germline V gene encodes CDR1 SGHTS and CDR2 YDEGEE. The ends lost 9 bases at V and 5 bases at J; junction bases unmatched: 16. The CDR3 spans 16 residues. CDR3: CATYPDRGRRNNEQFF. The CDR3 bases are TGTGCCACCTACCCCGACAGGGGCCGCAGAAACAATGAGCAGTTCTTC.

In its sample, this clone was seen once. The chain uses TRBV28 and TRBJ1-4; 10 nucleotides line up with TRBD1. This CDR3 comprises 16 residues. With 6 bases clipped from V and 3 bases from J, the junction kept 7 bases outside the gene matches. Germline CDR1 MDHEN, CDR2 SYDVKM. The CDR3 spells CASRATGGLSNEKLFF. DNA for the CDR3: TGTGCCAGCAGGGCGACAGGGGGCCTTTCTAATGAAAAACTGTTTTTT.

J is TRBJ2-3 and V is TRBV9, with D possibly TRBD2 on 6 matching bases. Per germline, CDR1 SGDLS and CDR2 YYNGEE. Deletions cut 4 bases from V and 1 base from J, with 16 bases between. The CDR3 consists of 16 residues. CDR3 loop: CASSPGGTGGTDTQYF. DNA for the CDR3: TGTGCCAGCAGCCCCGGCGGAACGGGAGGCACAGATACGCAGTATTTT.